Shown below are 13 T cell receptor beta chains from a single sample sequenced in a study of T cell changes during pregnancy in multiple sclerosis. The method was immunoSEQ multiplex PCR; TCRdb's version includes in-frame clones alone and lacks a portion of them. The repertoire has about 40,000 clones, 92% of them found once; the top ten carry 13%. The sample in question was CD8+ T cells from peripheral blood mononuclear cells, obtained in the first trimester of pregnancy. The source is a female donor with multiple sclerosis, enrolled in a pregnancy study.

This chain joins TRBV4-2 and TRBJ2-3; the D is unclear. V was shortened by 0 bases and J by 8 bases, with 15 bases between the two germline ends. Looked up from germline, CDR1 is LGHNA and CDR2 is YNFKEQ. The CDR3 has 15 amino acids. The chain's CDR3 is CASSQDVGISGTQYF. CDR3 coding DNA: TGTGCCAGCAGCCAAGATGTCGGCATATCGGGTACGCAGTATTTT.

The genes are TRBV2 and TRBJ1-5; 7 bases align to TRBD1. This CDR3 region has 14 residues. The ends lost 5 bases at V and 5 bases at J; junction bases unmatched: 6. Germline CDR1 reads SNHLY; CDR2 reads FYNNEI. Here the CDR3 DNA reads TGTGCCAGCAGTTCAGGGGGAATTTATCAGCCCCAGCATTTT. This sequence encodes CASSSGGIYQPQHF.

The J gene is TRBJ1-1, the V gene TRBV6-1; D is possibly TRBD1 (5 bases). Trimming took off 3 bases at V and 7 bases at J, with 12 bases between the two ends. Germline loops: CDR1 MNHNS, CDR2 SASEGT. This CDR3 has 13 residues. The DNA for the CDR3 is TGTGCCAGCAGTGATGCAGGGTATCTTGAAGCTTTCTTT. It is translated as CASSDAGYLEAFF.

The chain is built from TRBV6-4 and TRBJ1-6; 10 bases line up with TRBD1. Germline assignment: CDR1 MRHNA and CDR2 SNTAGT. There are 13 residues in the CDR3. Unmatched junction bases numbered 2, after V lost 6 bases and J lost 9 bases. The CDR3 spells CASSRDRGSPLHF. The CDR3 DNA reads TGTGCCAGCAGCCGGGACAGGGGTTCACCCCTCCACTTT.

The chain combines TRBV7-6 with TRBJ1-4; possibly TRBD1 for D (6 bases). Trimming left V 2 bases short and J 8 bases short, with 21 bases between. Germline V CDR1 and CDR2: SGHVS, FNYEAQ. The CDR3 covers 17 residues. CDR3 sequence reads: CASSLRGDGGSREKLFF. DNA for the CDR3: TGTGCCAGCAGCTTAAGGGGGGACGGGGGGAGTAGAGAAAAACTGTTTTTT.

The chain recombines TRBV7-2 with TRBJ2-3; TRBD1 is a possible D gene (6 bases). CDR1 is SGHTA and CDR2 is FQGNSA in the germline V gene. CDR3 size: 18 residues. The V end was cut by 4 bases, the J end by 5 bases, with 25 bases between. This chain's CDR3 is CASSWSGVWGQAVDTQYF. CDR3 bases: TGTGCCAGCAGCTGGAGTGGAGTCTGGGGGCAGGCGGTAGATACGCAGTATTTT.

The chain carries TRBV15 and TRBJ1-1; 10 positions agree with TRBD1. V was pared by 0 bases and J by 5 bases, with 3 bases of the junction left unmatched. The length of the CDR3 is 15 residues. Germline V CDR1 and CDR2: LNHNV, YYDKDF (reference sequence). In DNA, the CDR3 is TGTGCCACCAGCAGAGATAGGACAGGGGGTACTGAAGCTTTCTTT. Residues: CATSRDRTGGTEAFF.

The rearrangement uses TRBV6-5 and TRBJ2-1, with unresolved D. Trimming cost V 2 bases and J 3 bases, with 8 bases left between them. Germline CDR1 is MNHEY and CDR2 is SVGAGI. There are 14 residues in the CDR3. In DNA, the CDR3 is TGTGCCAGCAGTTACAGTGGAGACTACAATGAGCAGTTCTTC. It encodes CASSYSGDYNEQFF.

CDR3 sequence: CASSWPGLEIFQETQYF. For the CDR3, the DNA is TGTGCCAGCAGCTGGCCGGGACTAGAGATCTTCCAAGAGACCCAGTACTTC. The V and J genes are TRBV7-9 and TRBJ2-5; 8 nucleotides agree with TRBD2. From germline, CDR1 is SEHNR and CDR2 FQNEAQ (reference sequence). The V and J ends lost 4 bases and 1 base, in that order; junction bases with no gene match: 11. The CDR3 is 17 amino acids.

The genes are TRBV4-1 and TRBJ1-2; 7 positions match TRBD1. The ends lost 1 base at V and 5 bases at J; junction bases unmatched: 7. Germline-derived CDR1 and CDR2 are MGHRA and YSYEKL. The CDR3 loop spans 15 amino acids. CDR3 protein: CASSQVSGGTYGYTF. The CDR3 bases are TGCGCCAGCAGCCAAGTGTCAGGGGGGACGTATGGCTACACCTTC.

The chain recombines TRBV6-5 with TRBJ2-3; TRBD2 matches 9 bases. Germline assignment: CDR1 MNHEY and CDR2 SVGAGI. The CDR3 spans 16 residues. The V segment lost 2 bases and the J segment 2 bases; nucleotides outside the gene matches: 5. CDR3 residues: CASSYVSGGPTDTQYF. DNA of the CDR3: TGTGCCAGCAGTTACGTTAGCGGGGGCCCCACAGATACGCAGTATTTT.

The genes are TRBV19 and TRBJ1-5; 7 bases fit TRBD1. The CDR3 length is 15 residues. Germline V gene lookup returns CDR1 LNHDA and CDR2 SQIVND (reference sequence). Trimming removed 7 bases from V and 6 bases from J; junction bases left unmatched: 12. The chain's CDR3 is CASTSGTEDSQPQHF. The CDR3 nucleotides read TGTGCCAGTACCTCCGGGACAGAAGATTCTCAGCCCCAGCATTTT.

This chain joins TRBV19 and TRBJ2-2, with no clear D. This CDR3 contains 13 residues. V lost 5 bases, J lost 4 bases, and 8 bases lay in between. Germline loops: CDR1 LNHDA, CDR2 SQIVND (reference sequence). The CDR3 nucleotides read TGTGCCAGTAGTTCCGTCCCCACCGGGGAGCTGTTTTTT. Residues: CASSSVPTGELFF.